This is a list of T cell receptor beta chains from one sample in a study of pediatric ulcerative colitis. Using immunoSEQ multiplex PCR, the repertoire was profiled, and TCRdb retains in-frame clones only, with some absent. The data hold 36,000 or so clones, with around four fifths observed a single time. Sequencing was done on a sample of gut tissue. These receptors came from a boy between 10 and 17 years old with moderate ulcerative colitis. CDR3s include the opening cysteine and the closing phenylalanine or tryptophan. D genes are given only for firm matches. Some rows have no size entry. The others give once, few or many, or a class for an expanded clone.

v_call	d_call	clone_size	j_call	cdr3_aa	cdr3_nt
TRBV7-9	NA	once	TRBJ1-2	CASSSGPGYTF	TGTGCCAGCAGCTCCGGCCCTGGCTACACCTTC
TRBV7-7	NA	once	TRBJ2-7	CASRAPGTGKTYEQYF	TGTGCCAGCAGAGCACCTGGGACGGGAAAGACCTACGAGCAGTACTTC
TRBV12-5	TRBD2	NA	TRBJ2-3	CASGFGAGGDVGTDTQYF	TGTGCTAGTGGTTTTGGAGCGGGAGGTGACGTTGGGACAGATACGCAGTATTTT
TRBV5-1	NA	few	TRBJ1-1	CASSPKTGMNTEAFF	TGCGCCAGCAGCCCTAAGACAGGAATGAACACTGAAGCTTTCTTT
TRBV19	NA	NA	TRBJ1-2	CATPAGGSGDSDGYTF	TGTGCCACCCCGGCGGGAGGGTCGGGAGATTCGGATGGCTACACCTTC
TRBV18	TRBD2	NA	TRBJ2-1	CASSPRLAGVSEQFF	TGTGCCAGCTCACCACGACTAGCGGGAGTCAGTGAGCAGTTCTTC
TRBV5-1	NA	NA	TRBJ2-1	CASSLGGGRINEQFF	TGCGCCAGCAGCTTGGGTGGCGGGCGGATCAATGAGCAGTTCTTC
TRBV25-1	NA	NA	TRBJ1-1	CASSASSDTEAFF	TGTGCCAGCAGTGCATCCAGCGACACTGAAGCTTTCTTT
TRBV2	TRBD1	NA	TRBJ2-7	CASDPGQGSYEQYF	TGTGCCAGCGACCCGGGACAGGGTAGTTACGAGCAGTACTTC
TRBV28	NA	NA	TRBJ2-7	CASSRDFYEQYF	TGTGCCAGCAGTCGGGACTTCTACGAGCAGTACTTC
TRBV28	TRBD2	few	TRBJ2-1	CASSLASGGSIGTYNEQFF	TGTGCCAGCAGTCTGGCTAGCGGGGGGTCTATCGGGACCTACAATGAGCAGTTCTTC
TRBV27	NA	NA	TRBJ2-2	CASSLSNYGTGELFF	TGTGCCAGCAGTTTATCGAACTACGGCACCGGGGAGCTGTTTTTT
TRBV27	NA	NA	TRBJ1-1	CASSLTTWGINTEAFF	TGTGCCAGCAGTTTAACTACCTGGGGTATCAACACTGAAGCTTTCTTT
TRBV28	NA	once	TRBJ1-2	CASSLTKGNYGYTF	TGTGCCAGCAGTTTAACCAAGGGGAACTATGGCTACACCTTC
TRBV5-1	TRBD2	NA	TRBJ2-7	CASSRSGTYEQYF	TGCGCCAGCAGCCGGAGCGGGACCTACGAGCAGTACTTC
TRBV9	TRBD1	NA	TRBJ1-1	CASRRVGDSEAFF	TGTGCCAGCAGACGAGTAGGGGACAGTGAAGCTTTCTTT
TRBV7-8	NA	NA	TRBJ2-2	CASSRSTGQYTGELFF	TGTGCCAGCTCCCGATCGACAGGACAATACACCGGGGAGCTGTTTTTT
TRBV29-1	NA	NA	TRBJ1-2	CSVEGWAGYNYGYTF	TGCAGCGTTGAGGGTTGGGCAGGATATAACTATGGCTACACCTTC
TRBV6-6	TRBD2	once	TRBJ2-1	CASDGVAGHQDNEQFF	TGTGCCAGCGACGGGGTAGCGGGACATCAAGACAATGAGCAGTTCTTC
TRBV5-1	TRBD2	NA	TRBJ2-3	CASSRLAGGTDTQYF	TGCGCCAGCAGCCGACTAGCGGGAGGCACAGATACGCAGTATTTT
TRBV15	NA	NA	TRBJ2-7	CATSRAPTVDEQYF	TGTGCCACCAGCAGAGCCCCGACAGTGGACGAGCAGTACTTC
TRBV6-5	NA	few	TRBJ1-5	CASSYGTYSNQPQHF	TGTGCCAGCAGTTACGGGACCTATAGCAATCAGCCCCAGCATTTT
TRBV5-4	TRBD1	NA	TRBJ2-1	CASSLAGTGPYNEQFF	TGTGCCAGCAGCTTGGCTGGGACAGGCCCCTACAATGAGCAGTTCTTC
TRBV30	TRBD1	NA	TRBJ1-6	CAGVTGGSLSPLHF	TGTGCCGGCGTGACAGGGGGGTCCCTTTCTCCCCTCCACTTT
TRBV29-1	NA	NA	TRBJ1-1	CSGTLDTEAFF	TGCAGCGGAACGCTTGACACTGAAGCTTTCTTT
TRBV5-1	NA	few	TRBJ1-4	CASSTGTRFEKLFF	TGCGCCAGCAGCACGGGGACACGGTTTGAAAAACTGTTTTTT
TRBV11-2	TRBD1	NA	TRBJ1-6	CASSYPGQGRNSPLHF	TGTGCCAGCAGCTACCCGGGACAGGGGAGGAATTCACCCCTCCACTTT
TRBV11-2	NA	once	TRBJ2-5	CASSFVGGGGETQYF	TGTGCCAGCAGCTTTGTGGGGGGAGGGGGAGAGACCCAGTACTTC
TRBV5-4	TRBD1	few	TRBJ1-2	CASSFPGQGARSDGYTF	TGTGCCAGCAGCTTTCCGGGACAGGGGGCGCGTAGCGATGGCTACACCTTC
TRBV18	TRBD1	few	TRBJ1-5	CASSKGQGGNKPQHF	TGTGCCAGCTCAAAGGGACAGGGTGGTAATAAGCCCCAGCATTTT
TRBV28	NA	once	TRBJ2-3	CASSLSRGRTDTQYF	TGTGCCAGCAGTTTGAGTAGGGGGAGAACAGATACGCAGTATTTT
TRBV15	NA	few	TRBJ1-2	CATSRGRAADGYTF	TGTGCCACCAGCAGAGGCCGGGCCGCGGATGGCTACACCTTC
TRBV28	NA	once	TRBJ2-7	CASSDRGGPAYEQYF	TGTGCCAGCAGCGATCGAGGGGGACCGGCCTACGAGCAGTACTTC
TRBV2	TRBD2	NA	TRBJ2-3	CASKEWGGSTDTQYF	TGTGCCAGCAAAGAATGGGGGGGTAGCACAGATACGCAGTATTTT
TRBV6-6	NA	once	TRBJ1-2	CASSYSGGRYGYTF	TGTGCCAGCAGTTACTCTGGGGGGAGGTATGGCTACACCTTC
TRBV5-1	TRBD1	NA	TRBJ1-1	CASSGQGGGTEAFF	TGCGCCAGCAGCGGACAGGGAGGGGGCACTGAAGCTTTCTTT
TRBV18	TRBD2	NA	TRBJ2-5	CASTSGSTETQYF	TGTGCCAGTACTAGCGGGAGCACAGAGACCCAGTACTTC
TRBV19	TRBD1	NA	TRBJ1-6	CASSPGTAQTYYNSPLHF	TGTGCCAGTAGTCCCGGGACAGCCCAGACCTACTATAATTCACCCCTCCACTTT
TRBV5-6	NA	NA	TRBJ1-2	CASSLTGVLSYGYTF	TGTGCCAGCAGCTTGACCGGGGTCCTATCCTATGGCTACACCTTC
TRBV4-3	TRBD1	once	TRBJ1-4	CASSQQGQGDEKLFF	TGCGCCAGCAGCCAACAGGGACAGGGCGATGAAAAACTGTTTTTT
TRBV5-1	NA	NA	TRBJ1-5	CASRQGPDQPQHF	TGCGCCAGCAGGCAGGGGCCGGATCAGCCCCAGCATTTT
TRBV30	TRBD1	NA	TRBJ2-7	CAWTGTGTNYEQYF	TGTGCCTGGACCGGGACAGGGACGAACTACGAGCAGTACTTC
TRBV2	NA	NA	TRBJ2-7	CASRGDGYEQYF	TGTGCCAGCAGGGGGGACGGCTACGAGCAGTACTTC
TRBV7-6	TRBD1	NA	TRBJ1-4	CASSLNRDSEKLFF	TGTGCCAGCAGCCTAAACCGGGACAGTGAAAAACTGTTTTTT
TRBV19	NA	NA	TRBJ1-5	CASSLPTGNQPQHF	TGTGCCAGTAGTCTCCCGACTGGGAATCAGCCCCAGCATTTT
TRBV4-1	NA	few	TRBJ2-7	CASSQGGYLTGKHEQYF	TGCGCCAGCAGCCAAGGGGGGTATCTTACAGGGAAACACGAGCAGTACTTC
TRBV15	NA	once	TRBJ2-7	CATSRSRDTSYEQYF	TGTGCCACCAGCAGGAGTCGAGACACTTCCTACGAGCAGTACTTC
TRBV7-6	TRBD2	once	TRBJ2-5	CASSTIGGTSETQYF	TGTGCCAGCAGCACGATCGGGGGGACGTCAGAGACCCAGTACTTC
TRBV4-1	NA	NA	TRBJ1-1	CASSQGRVALGRAEAFF	TGCGCCAGCAGCCAAGGGAGAGTGGCTCTCGGCCGGGCTGAAGCTTTCTTT
TRBV6-6	TRBD2	few	TRBJ2-3	CASSYVASGSSTQYF	TGTGCCAGCAGTTACGTGGCTAGCGGGAGTAGTACGCAGTATTTT
TRBV28	NA	NA	TRBJ2-3	CASSNKNDPTDTQYF	TGTGCCAGCAGTAATAAGAACGATCCCACAGATACGCAGTATTTT
TRBV18	TRBD2	NA	TRBJ2-5	CASSPQAGARQETQYF	TGTGCCAGCTCACCACAAGCGGGGGCTAGACAAGAGACCCAGTACTTC
TRBV2	TRBD2	NA	TRBJ2-3	CASSPTSFTDTQYF	TGTGCCAGCAGCCCGACTAGCTTCACAGATACGCAGTATTTT
TRBV5-1	NA	once	TRBJ1-2	CASSLGVTSTGYGYTF	TGCGCCAGCAGCTTGGGTGTCACCTCAACGGGCTATGGCTACACCTTC
TRBV30	NA	NA	TRBJ2-5	CAWSQPAETQYF	TGTGCCTGGAGTCAACCGGCGGAGACCCAGTACTTC
TRBV18	NA	NA	TRBJ1-2	CASSPAEGRGYGYTF	TGTGCCAGCTCACCGGCTGAGGGCCGGGGCTATGGCTACACCTTC
TRBV6-6	NA	NA	TRBJ1-1	CASNPHATANTEAFF	TGTGCCAGCAACCCCCACGCGACAGCGAACACTGAAGCTTTCTTT
TRBV2	NA	few	TRBJ1-2	CASSAGGNYGYTF	TGTGCCAGCAGTGCGGGGGGTAACTATGGCTACACCTTC
TRBV7-8	NA	NA	TRBJ1-3	CASSSQGWTGNTIYF	TGTGCCAGCAGCTCCCAGGGTTGGACTGGAAACACCATATATTTT
TRBV5-1	TRBD1	NA	TRBJ2-7	CASRQDRGRDEQYF	TGCGCCAGCAGACAAGACAGGGGGCGGGACGAGCAGTACTTC